This T cell receptor (beta chain) was documented in a study of OX40 agonist ivuxolimab in advanced cancers. The data were produced by immunoSEQ multiplex PCR, yet TCRdb's version contains in-frame clones alone and is incomplete. The sample contains approximately 65,000 clones, 92% of which appear only once. Study results and caveats: CD4+ T cells averaged fewer expanded clones than CD8+ T cells. Determination of antigen specificity was not performed for the expanded peripheral T cells. CD4+ and CD8+ blood T cells expanded clonally by week 6 at 0.1 to 3.0 mg/kg. Some of the lowest clonal expansion was seen in partial responders at 0.1-3.0 mg/kg.

Germline CDR1 is SGDLS and CDR2 is YYNGEE. Germline trimming cut 6 bases from V and 5 bases from J; bases unmatched to any gene: 11. The CDR3 spans 15 residues. Points on this clone: No antigen is known for it.

The sequences come from CD4+ or CD8+ T cells sorted from blood, collected in a trial of the OX40 agonist ivuxolimab. The rearrangement joins TRBV9 to TRBJ2-5, with 9 bases fitting TRBD1. The source is an adult with an advanced solid tumor such as melanoma, head and neck, liver or kidney cancer. The CDR3 spells CASTPTGTGIETQYF. Written as DNA, the CDR3 is TGTGCCAGCACCCCAACCGGGACAGGGATTGAGACCCAGTACTTC.